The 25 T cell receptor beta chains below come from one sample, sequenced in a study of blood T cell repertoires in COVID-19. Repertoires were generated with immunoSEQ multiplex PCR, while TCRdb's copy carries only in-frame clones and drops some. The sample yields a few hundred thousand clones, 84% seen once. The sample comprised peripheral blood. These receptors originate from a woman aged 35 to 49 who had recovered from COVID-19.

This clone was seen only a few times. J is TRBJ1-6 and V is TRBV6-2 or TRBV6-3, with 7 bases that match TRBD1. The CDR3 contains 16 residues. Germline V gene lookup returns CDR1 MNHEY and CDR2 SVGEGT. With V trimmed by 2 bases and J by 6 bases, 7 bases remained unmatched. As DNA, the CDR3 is TGTGCCAGCAGTTACCCACCCGGGACAGTTAATTCACCCCTCCACTTT. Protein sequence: CASSYPPGTVNSPLHF.

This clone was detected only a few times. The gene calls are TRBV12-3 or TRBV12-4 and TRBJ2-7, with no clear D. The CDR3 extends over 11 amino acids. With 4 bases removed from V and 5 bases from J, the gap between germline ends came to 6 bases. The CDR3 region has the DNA TGTGCCAGCAGTTCAGGCGACGAGCAGTACTTC. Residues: CASSSGDEQYF.

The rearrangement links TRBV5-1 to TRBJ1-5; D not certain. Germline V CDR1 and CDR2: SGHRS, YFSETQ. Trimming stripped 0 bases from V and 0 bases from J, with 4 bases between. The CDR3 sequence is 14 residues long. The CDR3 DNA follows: TGCGCCAGCAGCTTGGATTATAGCAATCAGCCCCAGCATTTT. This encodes CASSLDYSNQPQHF.

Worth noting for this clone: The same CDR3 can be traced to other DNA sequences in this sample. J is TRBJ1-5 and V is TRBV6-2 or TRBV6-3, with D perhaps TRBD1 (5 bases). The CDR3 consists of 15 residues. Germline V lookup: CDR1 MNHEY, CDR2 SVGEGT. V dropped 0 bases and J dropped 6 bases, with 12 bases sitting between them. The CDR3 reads CASSYSNRGGQPQHF. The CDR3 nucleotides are TGTGCCAGCAGTTACTCGAACCGGGGGGGTCAGCCCCAGCATTTT.

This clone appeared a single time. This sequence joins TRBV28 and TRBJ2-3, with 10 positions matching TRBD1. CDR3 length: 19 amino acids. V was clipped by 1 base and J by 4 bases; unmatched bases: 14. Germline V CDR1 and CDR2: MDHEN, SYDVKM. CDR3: CASSLFLLRDRGGADTQYF. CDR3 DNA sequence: TGTGCCAGCAGTTTATTTTTATTGCGGGACAGGGGTGGCGCAGATACGCAGTATTTT. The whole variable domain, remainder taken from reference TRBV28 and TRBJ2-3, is DVKVTQSSRYLVKRTGEKVFLECVQDMDHENMFWYRQDPGLGLRLIYFSYDVKMKEKGDIPEGYSVSREKKERFSLILESASTNQTSMYLCASSLFLLRDRGGADTQYFGPGTRLTVL.

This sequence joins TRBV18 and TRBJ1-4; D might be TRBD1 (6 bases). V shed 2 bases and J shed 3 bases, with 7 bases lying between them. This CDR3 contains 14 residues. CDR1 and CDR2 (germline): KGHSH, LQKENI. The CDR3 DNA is TGTGCCAGCTCACCAAGGGGGTCTAATGAAAAACTGTTTTTT. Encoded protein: CASSPRGSNEKLFF.

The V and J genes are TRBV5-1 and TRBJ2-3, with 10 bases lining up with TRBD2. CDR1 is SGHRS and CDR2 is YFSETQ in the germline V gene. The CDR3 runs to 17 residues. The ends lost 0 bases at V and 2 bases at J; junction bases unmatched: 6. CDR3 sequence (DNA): TGCGCCAGCAGCTTGGTTGGAACTAGCGGGGACACAGATACGCAGTATTTT. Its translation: CASSLVGTSGDTDTQYF.

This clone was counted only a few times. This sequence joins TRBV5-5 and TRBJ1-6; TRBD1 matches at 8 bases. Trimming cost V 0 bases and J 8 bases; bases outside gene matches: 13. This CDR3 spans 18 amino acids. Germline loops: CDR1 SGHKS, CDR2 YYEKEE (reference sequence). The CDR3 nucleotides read TGTGCCAGCAGCTTGGGTTTAAAGGGGGACAGGAATGATTCACCCCTCCACTTT. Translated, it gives CASSLGLKGDRNDSPLHF. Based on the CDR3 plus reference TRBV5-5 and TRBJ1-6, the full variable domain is DAGVTQSPTHLIKTRGQQVTLRCSPISGHKSVSWYQQVLGQGPQFIFQYYEKEERGRGNFPDRFSARQFPNYSSELNVNALLLGDSALYLCASSLGLKGDRNDSPLHFGNGTRLTVT.

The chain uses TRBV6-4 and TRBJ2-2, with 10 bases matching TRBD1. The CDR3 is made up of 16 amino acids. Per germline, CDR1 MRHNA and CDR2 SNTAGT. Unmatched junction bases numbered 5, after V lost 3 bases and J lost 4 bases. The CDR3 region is CASSEQWTGGTGELFF. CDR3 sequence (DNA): TGTGCCAGCAGTGAACAGTGGACAGGGGGCACCGGGGAGCTGTTTTTT.

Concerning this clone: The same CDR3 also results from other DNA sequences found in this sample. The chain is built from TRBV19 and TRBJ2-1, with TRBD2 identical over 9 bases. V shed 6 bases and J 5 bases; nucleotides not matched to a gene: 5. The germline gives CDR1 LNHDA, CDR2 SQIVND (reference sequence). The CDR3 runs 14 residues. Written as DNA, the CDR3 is TGTGCCAGTAGAAGCGGGGGGCCCAACAATGAGCAGTTCTTC. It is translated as CASRSGGPNNEQFF.

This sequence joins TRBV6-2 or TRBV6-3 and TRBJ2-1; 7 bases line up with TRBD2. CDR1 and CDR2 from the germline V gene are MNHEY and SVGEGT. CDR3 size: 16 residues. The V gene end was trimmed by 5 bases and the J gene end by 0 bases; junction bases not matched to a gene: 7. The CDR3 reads CASSEHSGYSYNEQFF. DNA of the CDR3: TGTGCCAGCAGTGAGCATAGCGGGTACTCCTACAATGAGCAGTTCTTC.

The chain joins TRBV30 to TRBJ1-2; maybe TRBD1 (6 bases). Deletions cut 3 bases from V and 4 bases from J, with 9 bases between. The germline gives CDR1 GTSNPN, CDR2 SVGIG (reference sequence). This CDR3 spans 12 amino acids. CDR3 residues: CAWRQDSYGYTF. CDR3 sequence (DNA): TGTGCCTGGAGACAGGACAGCTATGGCTACACCTTC.

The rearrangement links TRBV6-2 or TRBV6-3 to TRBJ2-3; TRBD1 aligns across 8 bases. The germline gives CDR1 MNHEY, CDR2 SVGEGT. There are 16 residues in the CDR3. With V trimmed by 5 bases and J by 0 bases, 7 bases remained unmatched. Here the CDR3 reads CASSKSGTGSTDTQYF. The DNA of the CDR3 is TGTGCCAGCAGTAAATCCGGGACAGGAAGCACAGATACGCAGTATTTT.

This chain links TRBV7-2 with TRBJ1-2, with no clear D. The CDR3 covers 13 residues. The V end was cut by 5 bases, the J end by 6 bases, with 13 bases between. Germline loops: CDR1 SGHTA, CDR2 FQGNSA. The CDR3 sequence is CASSADYGDGYTF. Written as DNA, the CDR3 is TGTGCCAGCAGCGCGGATTATGGAGATGGCTACACCTTC.

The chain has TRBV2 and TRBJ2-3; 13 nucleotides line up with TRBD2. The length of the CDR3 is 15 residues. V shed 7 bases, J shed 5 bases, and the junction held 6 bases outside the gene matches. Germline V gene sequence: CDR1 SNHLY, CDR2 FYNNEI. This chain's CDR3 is CASTVLAGGRDTQYF. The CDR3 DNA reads TGTGCCAGCACCGTACTAGCGGGGGGGCGAGATACGCAGTATTTT.

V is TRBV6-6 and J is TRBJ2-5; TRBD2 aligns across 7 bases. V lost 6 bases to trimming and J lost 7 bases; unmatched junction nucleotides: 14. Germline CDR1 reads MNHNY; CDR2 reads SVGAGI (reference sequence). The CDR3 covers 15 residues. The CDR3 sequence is CASRSGTAARGTQYF. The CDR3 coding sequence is TGTGCCAGCAGAAGCGGGACCGCTGCGCGGGGGACCCAGTACTTC.

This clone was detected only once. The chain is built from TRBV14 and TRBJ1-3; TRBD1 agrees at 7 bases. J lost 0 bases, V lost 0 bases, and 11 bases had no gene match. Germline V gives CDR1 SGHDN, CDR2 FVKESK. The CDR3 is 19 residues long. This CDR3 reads CASSQDRDRRFPSGNTIYF. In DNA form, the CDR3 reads TGTGCCAGCAGCCAAGACCGGGACAGAAGGTTCCCCTCTGGAAACACCATATATTTT. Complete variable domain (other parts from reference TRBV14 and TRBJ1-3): EAGVTQFPSHSVIEKGQTVTLRCDPISGHDNLYWYRRVMGKEIKFLLHFVKESKQDESGMPNNRFLAERTGGTYSTLKVQPAELEDSGVYFCASSQDRDRRFPSGNTIYFGEGSWLTVV.

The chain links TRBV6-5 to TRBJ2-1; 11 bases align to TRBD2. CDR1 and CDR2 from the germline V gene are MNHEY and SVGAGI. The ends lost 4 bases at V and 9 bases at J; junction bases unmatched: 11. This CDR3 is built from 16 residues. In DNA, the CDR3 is TGTGCCAGCAGTTCCGCCGGCACTAGCGGGGGAACTGAGCAGTTCTTC. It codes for CASSSAGTSGGTEQFF.

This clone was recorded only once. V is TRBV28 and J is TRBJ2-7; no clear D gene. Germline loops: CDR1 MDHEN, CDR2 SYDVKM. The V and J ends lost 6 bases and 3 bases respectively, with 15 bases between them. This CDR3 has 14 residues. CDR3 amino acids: CASSVQPPDYEQYF. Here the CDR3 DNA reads TGTGCCAGCAGCGTACAACCCCCCGACTACGAGCAGTACTTC.

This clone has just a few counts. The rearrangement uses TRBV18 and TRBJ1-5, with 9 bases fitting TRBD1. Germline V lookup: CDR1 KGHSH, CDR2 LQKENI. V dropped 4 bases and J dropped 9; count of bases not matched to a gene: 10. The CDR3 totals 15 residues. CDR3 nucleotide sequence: TGTGCCAGCTCACTCACAGGGGGCATTGAAGGGCCCCAGCATTTT. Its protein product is CASSLTGGIEGPQHF.

CDR3 amino acids: CASSSLAGGRTGELFF. For the CDR3, the DNA is TGTGCCAGCAGCTCACTAGCGGGGGGGCGAACCGGGGAGCTGTTTTTT. This chain connects TRBV7-2 to TRBJ2-2; 13 bases map to TRBD2. V lost 4 bases, J lost 5 bases, and 4 bases stayed unmatched. Germline CDR1 and CDR2: SGHTA and FQGNSA. CDR3 length equals 16 residues.

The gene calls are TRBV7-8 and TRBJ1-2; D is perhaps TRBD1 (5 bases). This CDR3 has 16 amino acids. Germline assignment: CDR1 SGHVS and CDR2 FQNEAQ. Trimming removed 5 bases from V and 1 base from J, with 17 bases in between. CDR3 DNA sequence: TGTGCCAGCAGCCCGCGGTGGGGGGTGGATAACTATGGCTACACCTTC. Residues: CASSPRWGVDNYGYTF. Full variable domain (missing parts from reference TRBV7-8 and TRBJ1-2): GAGVSQSPRYKVAKRGQDVALRCDPISGHVSLFWYQQALGQGPEFLTYFQNEAQLDKSGLPSDRFFAERPEGSVSTLKIQRTQQEDSAVYLCASSPRWGVDNYGYTFGSGTRLTVV.

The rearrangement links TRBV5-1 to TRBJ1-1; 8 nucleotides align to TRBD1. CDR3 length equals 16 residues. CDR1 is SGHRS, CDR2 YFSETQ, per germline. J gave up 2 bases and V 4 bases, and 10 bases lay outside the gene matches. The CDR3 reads CASSGGTGTVNTEAFF. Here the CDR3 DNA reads TGCGCCAGCAGCGGCGGGACAGGAACCGTTAACACTGAAGCTTTCTTT.

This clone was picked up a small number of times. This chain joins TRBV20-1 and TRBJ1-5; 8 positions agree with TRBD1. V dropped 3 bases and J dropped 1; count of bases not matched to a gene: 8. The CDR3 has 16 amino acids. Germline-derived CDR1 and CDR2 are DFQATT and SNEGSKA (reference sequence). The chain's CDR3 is CSASLQGAMSNQPQHF. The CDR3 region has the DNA TGCAGTGCTAGTCTGCAGGGGGCCATGAGCAATCAGCCCCAGCATTTT.

The CDR3 nucleotides read TGCGCCAGCAGCCAATTACCACAGGGAGTAACGTACGAGCAGTACTTC. The encoded protein is CASSQLPQGVTYEQYF. The chain is built from TRBV4-3 and TRBJ2-7, with D possibly matching TRBD1 (6 bases). Germline V gives CDR1 LGHNA, CDR2 YSLEER. The CDR3 spans 16 residues. The V end was cut by 2 bases, the J end by 4 bases, with 18 bases between.